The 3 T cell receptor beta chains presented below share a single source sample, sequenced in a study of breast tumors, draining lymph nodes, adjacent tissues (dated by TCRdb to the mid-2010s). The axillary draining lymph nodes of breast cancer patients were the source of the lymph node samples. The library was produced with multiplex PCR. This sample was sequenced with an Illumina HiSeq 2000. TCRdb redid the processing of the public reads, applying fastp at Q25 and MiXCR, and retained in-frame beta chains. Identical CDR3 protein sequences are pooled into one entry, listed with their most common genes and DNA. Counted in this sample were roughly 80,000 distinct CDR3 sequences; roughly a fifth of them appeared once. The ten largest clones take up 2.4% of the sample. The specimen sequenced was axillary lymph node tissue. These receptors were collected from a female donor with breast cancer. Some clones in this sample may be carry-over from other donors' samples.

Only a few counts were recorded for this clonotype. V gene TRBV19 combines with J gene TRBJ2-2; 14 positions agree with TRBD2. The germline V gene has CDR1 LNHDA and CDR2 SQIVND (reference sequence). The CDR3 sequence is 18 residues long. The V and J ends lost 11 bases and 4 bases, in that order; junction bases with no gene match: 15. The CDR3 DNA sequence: TGTGCCTCCCGCCGGGGGACTAGCGGGGGCCAAGGCACCGGGGAGCTGTTTTTT. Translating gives CASRRGTSGGQGTGELFF.

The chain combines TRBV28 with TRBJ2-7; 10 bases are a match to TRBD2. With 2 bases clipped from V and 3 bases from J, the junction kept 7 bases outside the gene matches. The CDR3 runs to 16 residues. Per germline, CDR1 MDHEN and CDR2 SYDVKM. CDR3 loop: CASSLELAGSDYEQYF. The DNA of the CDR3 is TGTGCCAGCAGTTTAGAACTAGCGGGGAGTGACTACGAGCAGTACTTC.

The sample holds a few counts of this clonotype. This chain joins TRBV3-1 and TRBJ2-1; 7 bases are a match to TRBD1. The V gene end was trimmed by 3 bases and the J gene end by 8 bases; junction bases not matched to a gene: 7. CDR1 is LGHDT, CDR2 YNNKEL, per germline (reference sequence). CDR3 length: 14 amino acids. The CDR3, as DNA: TGTGCCAGCAGCCATAGACAGGGTAAGGATGAGCAGTTCTTC. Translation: CASSHRQGKDEQFF.